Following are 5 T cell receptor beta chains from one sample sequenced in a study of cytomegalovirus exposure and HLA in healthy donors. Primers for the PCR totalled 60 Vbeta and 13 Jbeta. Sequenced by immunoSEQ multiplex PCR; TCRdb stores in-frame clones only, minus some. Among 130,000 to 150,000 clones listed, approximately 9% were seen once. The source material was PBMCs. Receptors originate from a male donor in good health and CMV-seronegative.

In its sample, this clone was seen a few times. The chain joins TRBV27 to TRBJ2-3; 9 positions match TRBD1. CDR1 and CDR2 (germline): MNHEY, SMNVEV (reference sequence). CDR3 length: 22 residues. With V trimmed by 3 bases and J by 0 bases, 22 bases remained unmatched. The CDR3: CASSFSSWGTGLGTRSTDTQYF. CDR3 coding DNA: TGTGCCAGCAGTTTCTCAAGCTGGGGGACAGGGCTAGGGACGCGTAGCACAGATACGCAGTATTTT.

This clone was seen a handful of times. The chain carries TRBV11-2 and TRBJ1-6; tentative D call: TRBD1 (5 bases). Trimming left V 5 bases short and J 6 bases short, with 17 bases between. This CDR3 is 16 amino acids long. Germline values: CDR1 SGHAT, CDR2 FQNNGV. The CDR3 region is CASSPSRGIGNSPLHF. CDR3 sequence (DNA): TGTGCCAGCAGCCCCAGTCGGGGGATTGGTAATTCACCCCTCCACTTT.

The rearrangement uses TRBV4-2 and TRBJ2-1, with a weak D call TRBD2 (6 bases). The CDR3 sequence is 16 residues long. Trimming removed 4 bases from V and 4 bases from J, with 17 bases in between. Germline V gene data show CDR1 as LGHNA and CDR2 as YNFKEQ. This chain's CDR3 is CASSPTGRIGYNEQFF. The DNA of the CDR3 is TGTGCCAGCAGCCCAACGGGGAGGATAGGGTACAATGAGCAGTTCTTC.

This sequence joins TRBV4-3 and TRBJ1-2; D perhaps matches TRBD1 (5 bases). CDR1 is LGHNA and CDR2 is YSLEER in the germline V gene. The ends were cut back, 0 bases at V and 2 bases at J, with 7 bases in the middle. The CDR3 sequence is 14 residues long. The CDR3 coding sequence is TGCGCCAGCAGCCAAGACAGGGTCAACTATGGCTACACCTTC. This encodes CASSQDRVNYGYTF.

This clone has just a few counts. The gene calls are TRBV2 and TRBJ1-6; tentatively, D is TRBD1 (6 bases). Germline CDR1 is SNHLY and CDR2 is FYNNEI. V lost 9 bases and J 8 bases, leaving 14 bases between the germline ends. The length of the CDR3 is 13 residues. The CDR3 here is CARAYREDSPLHF. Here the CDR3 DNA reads TGTGCCAGAGCCTACAGGGAAGATTCACCCCTCCACTTT.